Within the sample, the clone carrying this T cell receptor beta chain is medium-sized. The sample contains more than one DNA sequence encoding this CDR3. TCRdb keeps only in-frame clones here, not all; method: immunoSEQ multiplex PCR. The repertoire holds about 28,000 clones, with around 84% as singletons. The CDR3 length is 15 residues. After removal of 0 bases from V and 5 bases from J, the junction contained 1 base not matched to a gene. Per the germline V gene, CDR1 is SGDLS and CDR2 is YYNGEE. This entry comes from a study of OX40 agonist ivuxolimab in advanced cancers. This sequence joins TRBV9 and TRBJ2-7; 14 positions match TRBD2. This material consisted of CD4+ or CD8+ T cells sorted from blood, taken in a trial of the OX40 agonist ivuxolimab. The clonotype originates from an adult with an advanced solid tumor such as melanoma, head and neck, liver or kidney cancer. Here the CDR3 DNA reads TGTGCCAGCAGCGTAGGGGGACTAGCGGGAGACGAGCAGTACTTC. Protein product: CASSVGGLAGDEQYF. Drawing the rest from reference TRBV9 and TRBJ2-7, the complete variable domain is DSGVTQTPKHLITATGQRVTLRCSPRSGDLSVYWYQQSLDQGLQFLIQYYNGEERAKGNILERFSAQQFPDLHSELNLSSLELGDSALYFCASSVGGLAGDEQYFGPGTRLTVT.